The entry below describes one T cell receptor beta chain. Cohort 3 donors counted as recovered after two negative PCRs, clearance, or resolved symptoms. This entry belongs to a study of blood T cell repertoires in COVID-19. Study overall: Acute and convalescent COVID-19 specimens originated in the United States, Italy and Spain.

V shed 6 bases and J shed 0 bases, with 4 bases lying between them. Germline lookup yields CDR1 KGHSH and CDR2 LQKENI. This CDR3 region has 12 residues. The data were produced by immunoSEQ multiplex PCR, yet TCRdb's version contains in-frame clones alone and is incomplete. Of approximately 260,000 clones listed, 75% to 95% were seen once; the top ten hold under 2.5%. The V call is TRBV18, the J call TRBJ2-3; no clear D. The sequenced sample was PBMCs or T cells enriched from blood (not recorded which). The receptor's source is a woman under 30 who had recovered from COVID-19. This CDR3 reads CASSQSTDTQYF. The CDR3 nucleotides are TGTGCCAGCTCTCAGAGCACAGATACGCAGTATTTT.